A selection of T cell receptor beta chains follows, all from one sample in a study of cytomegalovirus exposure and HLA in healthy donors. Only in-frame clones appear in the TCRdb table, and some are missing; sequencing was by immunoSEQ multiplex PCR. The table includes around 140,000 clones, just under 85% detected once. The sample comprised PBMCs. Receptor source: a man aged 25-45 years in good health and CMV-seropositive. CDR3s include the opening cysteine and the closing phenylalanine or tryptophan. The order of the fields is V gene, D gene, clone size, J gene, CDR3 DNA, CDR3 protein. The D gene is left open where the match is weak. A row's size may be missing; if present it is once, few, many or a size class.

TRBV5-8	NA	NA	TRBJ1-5	TGTGCCAGCAGCTTGTATAGCAGGGGTGGCCAGCCCCAGCATTTT	CASSLYSRGGQPQHF
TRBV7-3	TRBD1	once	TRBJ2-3	TGTGCCAGCAGCCCAACTTCGGACAGGGCAGATACGCAGTATTTT	CASSPTSDRADTQYF
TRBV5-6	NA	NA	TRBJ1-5	TGTGCCAGCAGCCGACGTGGGCAGGGCAATCAGCCCCAGCATTTT	CASSRRGQGNQPQHF
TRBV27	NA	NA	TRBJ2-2	TGTGCCAGCAGTTTATTGTCGGGGATGAACACCGGGGAGCTGTTTTTT	CASSLLSGMNTGELFF
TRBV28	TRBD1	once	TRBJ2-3	TGTGCCAGCAGTCCAGGCTCCGAGACAGGGCGCACAGATACGCAGTATTTT	CASSPGSETGRTDTQYF
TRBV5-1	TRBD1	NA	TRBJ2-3	TGCGCCAGCCGCCTGAAGACAGGGTTCACAGATACGCAGTATTTT	CASRLKTGFTDTQYF
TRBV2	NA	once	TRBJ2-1	TGTGCCAGCAGACAGGGTCGTACGAGCTCCTACAATGAGCAGTTCTTC	CASRQGRTSSYNEQFF
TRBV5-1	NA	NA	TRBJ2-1	TGCGCCAGCAGCCTCCGGACAGACAATGAGCAGTTCTTC	CASSLRTDNEQFF
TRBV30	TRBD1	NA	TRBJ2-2	TGTGCCTGGAAGGAGGGACAGGGGAACACCGGGGAGCTGTTTTTT	CAWKEGQGNTGELFF
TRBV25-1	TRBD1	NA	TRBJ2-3	TGTGCCAGCAGAGACACAGGGGTCACAGATACGCAGTATTTT	CASRDTGVTDTQYF
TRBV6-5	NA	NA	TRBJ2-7	TGTGCCAGCGAACCAGATGCAAGATACGAGCAGTACTTC	CASEPDARYEQYF
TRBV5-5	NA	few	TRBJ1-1	TGTGCCAGCAGCTTGGACAAGGGCAGGGCTGATGCTTTCTTT	CASSLDKGRADAFF
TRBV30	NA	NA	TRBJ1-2	TGTGCCTGGAGGAGCAGGCAGGGACTTAAACTTGAGGCTGGCTACACCTTC	CAWRSRQGLKLEAGYTF
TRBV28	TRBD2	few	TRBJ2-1	TGTGCCAGCAGTTCGCCTGTGACTAGCGGAGTTAGAGGTGAGCAGTTCTTC	CASSSPVTSGVRGEQFF
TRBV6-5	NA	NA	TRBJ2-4	TGTGCCAGCAGAGATATGGCCGCGGACATTCAGTACTTC	CASRDMAADIQYF
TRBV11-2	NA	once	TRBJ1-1	TGTGCCAGCAGCTTAGAGGTTGGAGGGAACACTGAAGCTTTCTTT	CASSLEVGGNTEAFF
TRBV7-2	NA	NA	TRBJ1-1	TGTGCCAGCAGCTTATGGCGGGAGAACACTGAAGCTTTCTTT	CASSLWRENTEAFF
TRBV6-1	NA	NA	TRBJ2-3	TGTGCCAGCGGGGGCGGACCGAAAGATACGCAGTATTTT	CASGGGPKDTQYF
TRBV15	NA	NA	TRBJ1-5	TGTGCCACCAGCACAGGCAGAAATCAGCCCCAGCATTTT	CATSTGRNQPQHF
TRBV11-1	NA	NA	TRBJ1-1	TGTGCCAGCAGCTATTATATAGACACTGAAGCTTTCTTT	CASSYYIDTEAFF
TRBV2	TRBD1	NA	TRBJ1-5	TGTGCCAGCAGTGATGACCAGGGGGGAAATCAGCCCCAGCATTTT	CASSDDQGGNQPQHF
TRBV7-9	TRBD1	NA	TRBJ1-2	TGTGCCAGCAGCTTAGAGGCAGGGGGCAGCTATGGCTACACCTTC	CASSLEAGGSYGYTF
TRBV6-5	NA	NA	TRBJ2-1	TGTGCCAGTAGCGGCCCCTACAATGAGCAGTTCTTC	CASSGPYNEQFF
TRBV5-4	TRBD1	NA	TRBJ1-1	TGTGCCAGCAGCTCCCCCCCCACAGGGGGCGGCACTGAAGCTTTCTTT	CASSSPPTGGGTEAFF
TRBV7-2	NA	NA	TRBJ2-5	TGTGCCAGCAGCTTTGATGTGGCGGGGTACGAGACCCAGTACTTC	CASSFDVAGYETQYF
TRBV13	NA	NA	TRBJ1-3	TGTGCCAGCAGCTTACGACAGATCTCTGGAAACACCATATATTTT	CASSLRQISGNTIYF
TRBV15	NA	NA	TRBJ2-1	TGTGCCACCAGCAGAATGGCTAGCGCAAAGGAGGGCGTTGAGCAGTTCTTC	CATSRMASAKEGVEQFF
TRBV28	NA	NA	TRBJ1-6	TGTGCCAGCAGTGAAGAGCCTATGCCCCTCCACTTT	CASSEEPMPLHF
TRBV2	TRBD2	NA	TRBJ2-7	TGTGCCAGCAAGGGGACTAGCTTCAACGAGCAGTACTTC	CASKGTSFNEQYF
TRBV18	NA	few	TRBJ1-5	TGTGCCAGCTCATCGGCACAGGTTAGCAATCAGCCCCAGCATTTT	CASSSAQVSNQPQHF
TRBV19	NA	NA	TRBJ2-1	TGTGCCAGTAGTACGGGTCACAAGAGCTCCTACAATGAGCAGTTCTTC	CASSTGHKSSYNEQFF
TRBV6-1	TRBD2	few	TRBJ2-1	TGTGCCAGCAGCCCGGGGGGATTCTACAATGAGCAGTTCTTC	CASSPGGFYNEQFF
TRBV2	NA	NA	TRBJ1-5	TGTGCCAGCACCGCTCTAGAGGACAGCACATGGCAGCCCCAGCATTTT	CASTALEDSTWQPQHF
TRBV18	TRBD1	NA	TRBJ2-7	TGTGCCAGCTCACCACCGGGGACAGGGGGCTCCTACGAGCAGTACTTC	CASSPPGTGGSYEQYF
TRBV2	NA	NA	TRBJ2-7	TGTGCCACCGACGCGGGGTTGGTCTCCTACGAGCAGTACTTC	CATDAGLVSYEQYF
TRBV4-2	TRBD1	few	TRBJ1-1	TGTGCCAGCAGCCTCGTTGGGACAGGGAACACTGAAGCTTTCTTT	CASSLVGTGNTEAFF
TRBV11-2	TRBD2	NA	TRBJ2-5	TGTGCCAGCAGCTTTGGTGCGGGGGGAATCCAAGAGACCCAGTACTTC	CASSFGAGGIQETQYF
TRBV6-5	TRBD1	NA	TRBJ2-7	TGTGCCAGCAGTTACTCGACAGGGAGCTTCTACGAGCAGTACTTC	CASSYSTGSFYEQYF
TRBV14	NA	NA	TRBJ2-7	TGTGCCAGCAGCCGCCTAGACGGGACCTACGAGCAGTACTTC	CASSRLDGTYEQYF
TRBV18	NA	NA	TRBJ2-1	TGTGCCAGCTCACTCGGGACTGGCCGGGATGAGCAGTTCTTC	CASSLGTGRDEQFF
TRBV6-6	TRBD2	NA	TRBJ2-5	TGTGCCAGCAGTTACGGTAGCGGGAGGGCCAGAGAGACCCAGTACTTC	CASSYGSGRARETQYF
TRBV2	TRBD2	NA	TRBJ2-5	TGTGCCAGCACCCTCGGGGGGGCCGGAGGAGAGACCCAGTACTTC	CASTLGGAGGETQYF
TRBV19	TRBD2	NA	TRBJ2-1	TGTGCCAGTAGTATCAGGGAGGGGAACAATGAGCAGTTCTTC	CASSIREGNNEQFF
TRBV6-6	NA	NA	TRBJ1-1	TGTGCCAGCAGTTATCCGGGGGGGAACACTGAAGCTTTCTTT	CASSYPGGNTEAFF
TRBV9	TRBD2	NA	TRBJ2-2	TGTGCCAGCAGCGTAGAGGAAGTAGCGGGAGCGAACACCGGGGAGCTGTTTTTT	CASSVEEVAGANTGELFF
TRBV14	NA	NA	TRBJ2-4	TGTGCCAGCAGCCAAGGGCCGGGGGTAGGGGAAAACATTCAGTACTTC	CASSQGPGVGENIQYF
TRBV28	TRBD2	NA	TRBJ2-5	TGTGCCAGCAGTTTAGGGGGGGGAAGCGAAGAGACCCAGTACTTC	CASSLGGGSEETQYF
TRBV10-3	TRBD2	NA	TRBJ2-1	TGTGCCATCAGTGAGCTTAGCGGGAGGTCCTACAATGAGCAGTTCTTC	CAISELSGRSYNEQFF
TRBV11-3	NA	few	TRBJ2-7	TGTGCCAGCAGCTTAGGGGTAGTTGACACCTACGAGCAGTACTTC	CASSLGVVDTYEQYF
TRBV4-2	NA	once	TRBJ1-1	TGTGCCAGCAGCCAAGAACAGGGAAAGGGCACTGAAGCTTTCTTT	CASSQEQGKGTEAFF